This TCR beta chain was retrieved from a study of T cells in Graves' hyperthyroidism and ophthalmopathy. On the study more broadly: Peripheral blood collection took place at initial diagnosis, before any treatment. Study results and limitations: Most thyroid clonotypes expanded above 0.001 appeared in blood too.

Ophthalmopathy in the patients scored at least 3 on Clinical Activity Score and at least 4 on NOSPECS grade, lasting under 3 months. From RNA transcripts, TCR beta CDR3 regions were amplified. Carried out on the TCR CDR3, a first-round RT-PCR used the HTBI primer set. MiXCR, run by TCRdb on the multiplex PCR reads, gives a single entry per CDR3 protein. This sample has about 610,000 distinct CDR3 sequences, with approximately 16% found just once. As concerns this clonotype: Antigen unknown.

Germline CDR1 is DFQATT and CDR2 is SNEGSKA (reference sequence). The CDR3 is made up of 14 amino acids. V dropped 3 bases and J dropped 7 bases, with 15 bases sitting between them. Sequenced sample: blood. The chain has TRBV20-1 and TRBJ1-4, with a weak D call TRBD1 (5 bases). The sequence came from a woman aged 40 to 55 with Graves' ophthalmopathy. The CDR3 here is CSARQGGAGEKLFF. The DNA of the CDR3 is TGCAGTGCTAGGCAGGGTGGGGCGGGTGAAAAACTGTTTTTT.